This T cell receptor (beta chain) derives from a study of beta chain features in type 1 diabetes. Study-wide results and limits: Type 1 diabetes patients had moderately but significantly shorter TCRB CDR3s in all four CD4+ subsets.

This clone was recorded a few times. Its target is unknown. Blood was drawn once from each donor into heparinised tubes. The draws averaged about 110 mL. Expressed TCRB transcripts were sequenced because the isolated RNA had all been reverse transcribed beforehand. The repertoire was sequenced with immunoSEQ multiplex PCR; TCRdb's copy has only in-frame clones and lacks some. The sample contains about 360,000 clones, over 10% of which appear only once. The source is a man between 18 and 35 years old in good health. Sequencing used naive CD4+ T cells from blood.

Here the CDR3 DNA reads TGTGCCAGCAGCTTGGGGGGGACAGGGGGTAACACTGAAGCTTTCTTT. It encodes CASSLGGTGGNTEAFF. The rearrangement links TRBV5-4 to TRBJ1-1, with 11 positions matching TRBD1. The germline CDR1 and CDR2 sequences are SGHNT and YYREEE (reference sequence). V lost 0 bases, J lost 2 bases, and 3 bases stayed unmatched. CDR3 size: 16 residues.